This TCR beta chain was sequenced in a study of response to subunit inactivated influenza vaccine. Each CDR3 protein gets one entry after TCRdb re-called the RT-PCR reads with MiXCR. The sample comprises approximately 500,000 distinct CDR3 sequences, 14% of which are singletons, and 11% rests with the top ten. Whole-study results and caveats: Every seasonal influenza vaccination brings in few new T cells, the authors suggested.

The V gene lost 3 bases and the J gene lost 1 base, with 24 bases spanning the gap. The CDR3 has 19 residues. From germline, CDR1 is SGHTA and CDR2 FQGNSA. In this sample, this clonotype turned up many times. What it recognizes is unknown. This specimen was PBMCs from blood, taken 11 to 12 days after vaccination. This receptor was identified in a man between 45 and 60 years old who received an inactivated influenza vaccine. This chain uses TRBV7-2 with TRBJ2-5, with TRBD2 as a possible D gene (6 bases). The CDR3 coding sequence is TGTGCCAGCAGCTTTCGAGTGGCGGGAAGTCTCCGGCCCCAAGAGACCCAGTACTTC. Protein: CASSFRVAGSLRPQETQYF.